This TCR beta chain was observed in a study of T cells in women clearing cervical HPV infection. Study as a whole: Blood came at first lesion visit for cases, post-clearance for controls. HLA type could not be excluded as a confounder.

With regard to this clone: With the read ending 3 residues before the CDR3 end, the germline J gene is used to fill in that end.

CDR1 is SNHLY, CDR2 FYNNEI, per germline. The CDR3 covers 14 residues. V lost 7 bases and J lost 0, with 11 bases in between. Measured with immunoSEQ multiplex PCR; TCRdb has only the in-frame clones, and not every one. The sample data list 25,000 to 35,000 clones. This rearrangement joins TRBV2 to TRBJ2-3; D is possibly TRBD1 (6 bases). The receptor was derived from a woman aged 18 to 75 with a cervical HPV16 infection that either progressed to CIN3+ or cleared (not recorded which). Sequenced: blood buffy coat. The CDR3 protein is CASNLRGSTDTQYF. CDR3 DNA, as far as it was read: TGTGCCAGCAATCTCAGGGGTAGCACAGATACG.